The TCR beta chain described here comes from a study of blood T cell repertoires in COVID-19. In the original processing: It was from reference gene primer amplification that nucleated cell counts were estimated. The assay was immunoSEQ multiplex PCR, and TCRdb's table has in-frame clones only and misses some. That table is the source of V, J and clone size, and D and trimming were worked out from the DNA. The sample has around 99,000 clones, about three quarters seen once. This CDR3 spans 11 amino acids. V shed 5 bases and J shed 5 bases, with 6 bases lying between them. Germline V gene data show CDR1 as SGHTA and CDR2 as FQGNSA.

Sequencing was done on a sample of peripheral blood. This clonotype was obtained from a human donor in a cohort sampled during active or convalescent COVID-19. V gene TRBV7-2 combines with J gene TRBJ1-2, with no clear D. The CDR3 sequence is CASSLEYGYTF. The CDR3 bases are TGTGCCAGCAGCCTGGAGTATGGCTACACCTTC.